This TCR beta chain was profiled in a study of monozygotic twins with inflammatory bowel disease. Whole-study results and caveats: Resolution of different T cell subtypes was not achieved. Clonotype overlap with others was lower in IBD patients than in healthy twins, a difference that was greatest with disease activity.

Remarks on this clonotype: The antigen remains undetermined.

Template switching appended UMIs that held a 6-nucleotide sample barcode. Two rounds of nested PCR, of approximately 16 and 9 cycles, were run on TCRalpha and TCRbeta cDNA. Reanalyzing the 5' RACE reads, TCRdb keeps one entry per CDR3 protein, without DNA. Listed are 70,000 to 95,000 distinct CDR3 sequences; about 8% falls within the top ten. This TCR was recovered from a human donor with ulcerative colitis or Crohn's disease, or a healthy co-twin of an affected twin (not recorded which). What was sequenced was blood.

The CDR3 spells CASSFPKPTDTQYF. The chain combines TRBV6-6 with TRBJ2-3. In germline, CDR1 is MNHNY, CDR2 SVGAGI (reference sequence). The CDR3 totals 14 residues.